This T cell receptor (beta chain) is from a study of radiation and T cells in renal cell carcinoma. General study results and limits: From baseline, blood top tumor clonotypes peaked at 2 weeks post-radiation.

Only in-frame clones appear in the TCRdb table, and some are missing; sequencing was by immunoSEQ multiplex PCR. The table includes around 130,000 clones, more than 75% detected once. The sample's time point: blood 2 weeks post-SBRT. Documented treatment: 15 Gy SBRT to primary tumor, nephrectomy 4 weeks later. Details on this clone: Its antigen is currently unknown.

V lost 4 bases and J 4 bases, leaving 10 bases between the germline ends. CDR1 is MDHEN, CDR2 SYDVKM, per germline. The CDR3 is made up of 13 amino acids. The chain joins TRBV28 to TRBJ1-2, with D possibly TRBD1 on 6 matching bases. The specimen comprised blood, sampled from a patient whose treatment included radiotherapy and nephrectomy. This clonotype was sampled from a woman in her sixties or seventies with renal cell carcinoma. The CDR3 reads CASSSTGPYGYTF. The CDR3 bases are TGTGCCAGCAGTTCGACAGGTCCCTATGGCTACACCTTC.